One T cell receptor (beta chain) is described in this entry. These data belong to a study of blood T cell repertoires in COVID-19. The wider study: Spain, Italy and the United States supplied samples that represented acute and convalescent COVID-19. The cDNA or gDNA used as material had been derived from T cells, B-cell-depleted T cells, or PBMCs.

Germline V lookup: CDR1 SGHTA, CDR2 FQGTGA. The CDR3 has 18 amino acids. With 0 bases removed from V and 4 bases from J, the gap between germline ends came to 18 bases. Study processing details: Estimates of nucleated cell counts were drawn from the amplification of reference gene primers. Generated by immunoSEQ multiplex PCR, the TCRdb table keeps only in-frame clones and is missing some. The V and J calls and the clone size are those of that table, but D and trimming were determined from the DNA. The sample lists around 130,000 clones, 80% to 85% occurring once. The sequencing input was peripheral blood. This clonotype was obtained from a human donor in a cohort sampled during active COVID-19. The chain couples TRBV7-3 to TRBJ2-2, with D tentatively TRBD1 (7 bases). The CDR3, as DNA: TGTGCCAGCAGCTTAACGGGTCTCGGGACAGCGGGCACCGGGGAGCTGTTTTTT. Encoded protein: CASSLTGLGTAGTGELFF.